This TCR beta chain was recorded in a study of PD-1 blockade in classical Hodgkin lymphoma. Study-wide results and caveats: Patients newly diagnosed and complete responders had comparable baseline diversity.

Assay: immunoSEQ multiplex PCR; the TCRdb copy retains only in-frame clones and omits some. The top ten clones hold 20% to 25% of a sample with tens of thousands of clones, around three quarters of them seen once. From germline, CDR1 is SEHNR and CDR2 FQNEAQ (reference sequence). CDR3 length: 18 amino acids. V lost 3 bases and J lost 0, with 18 bases in between. Note on this clone: As yet, its antigen is unknown.

All patients relapsed after autologous stem cell transplantation, and brentuximab vedotin exposure varied. Complete response, partial response or progressive disease constituted the best response categories observed. The origin of this receptor is a human donor with classical Hodgkin lymphoma. Sequenced material: peripheral blood mononuclear cells (PBMCs), taken before the second cycle of nivolumab. The chain has TRBV7-9 and TRBJ2-1, with a tentative D call TRBD2 (6 bases). The CDR3 coding sequence is TGTGCCAGCAGCTTTATAGAGGCGGGGATTAGCTCCTACAATGAGCAGTTCTTC. It codes for CASSFIEAGISSYNEQFF.